Sequencing of this T cell receptor beta chain was carried out in a study of read filtering for tumor transcriptome and immune sequencing. Molecular barcoded adaptors covering alpha/delta and beta/gamma chains were used on roughly 400 ng RNA. From the reads, TCRdb called clonotypes with MiXCR, one entry per CDR3 protein. The table has roughly 41,000 distinct CDR3 sequences, about an eighth seen once. This clonotype was recorded many times. V gave up 1 base and J gave up 5 bases, with 10 bases separating them. The CDR3 extends over 14 amino acids. CDR1 and CDR2 (germline): SGHAT, FQNNGV. The TCR comes from a donor aged 40 or older with multiple myeloma. What was sequenced was a population of CD138-negative cells sorted from bone marrow. The chain links TRBV11-2 to TRBJ2-3; no definite D call. The CDR3 is CASSLGSVGDTQYF. The CDR3 nucleotides read TGTGCCAGCAGCTTAGGGTCTGTGGGAGATACGCAGTATTTT.